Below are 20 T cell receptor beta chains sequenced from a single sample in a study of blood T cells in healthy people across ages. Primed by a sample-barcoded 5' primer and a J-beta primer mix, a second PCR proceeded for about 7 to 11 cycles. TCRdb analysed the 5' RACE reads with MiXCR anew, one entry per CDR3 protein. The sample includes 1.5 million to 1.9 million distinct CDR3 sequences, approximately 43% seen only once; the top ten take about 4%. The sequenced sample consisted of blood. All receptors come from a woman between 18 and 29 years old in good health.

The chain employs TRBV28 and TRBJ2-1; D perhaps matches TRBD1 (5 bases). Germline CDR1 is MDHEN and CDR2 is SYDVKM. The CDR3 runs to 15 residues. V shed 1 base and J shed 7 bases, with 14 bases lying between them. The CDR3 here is CASSLLWRQMNEQFF. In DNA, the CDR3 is TGTGCCAGCAGTTTATTGTGGCGACAGATGAATGAGCAGTTCTTC.

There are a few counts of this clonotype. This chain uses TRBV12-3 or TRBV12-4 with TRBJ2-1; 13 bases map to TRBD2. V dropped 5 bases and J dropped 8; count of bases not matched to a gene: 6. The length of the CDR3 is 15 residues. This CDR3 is CASSPTSGGAYEQFF. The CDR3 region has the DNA TGTGCCAGCAGTCCTACTAGCGGGGGGGCCTATGAGCAGTTCTTC.

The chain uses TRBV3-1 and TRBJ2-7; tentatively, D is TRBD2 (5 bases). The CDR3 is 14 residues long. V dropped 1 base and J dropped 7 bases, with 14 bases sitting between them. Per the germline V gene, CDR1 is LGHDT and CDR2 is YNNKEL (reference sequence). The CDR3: CASSQGGLWNEQYF. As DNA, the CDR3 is TGTGCCAGCAGCCAAGGCGGGTTATGGAATGAGCAGTACTTC.

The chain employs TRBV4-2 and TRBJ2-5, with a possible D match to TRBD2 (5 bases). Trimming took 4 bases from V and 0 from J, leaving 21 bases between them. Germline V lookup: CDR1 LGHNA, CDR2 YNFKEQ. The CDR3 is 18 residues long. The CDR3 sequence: CASSLKRVLGPDQETQYF. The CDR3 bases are TGTGCCAGCAGCCTAAAAAGGGTACTAGGACCTGACCAAGAGACCCAGTACTTC.

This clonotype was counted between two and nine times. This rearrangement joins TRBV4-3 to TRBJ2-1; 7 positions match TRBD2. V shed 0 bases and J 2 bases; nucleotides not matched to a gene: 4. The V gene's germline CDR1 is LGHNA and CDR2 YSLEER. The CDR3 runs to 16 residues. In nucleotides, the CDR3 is TGCGCCAGCAGCCAAGAAATGCGGGAGACCTACAATGAGCAGTTCTTC. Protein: CASSQEMRETYNEQFF.

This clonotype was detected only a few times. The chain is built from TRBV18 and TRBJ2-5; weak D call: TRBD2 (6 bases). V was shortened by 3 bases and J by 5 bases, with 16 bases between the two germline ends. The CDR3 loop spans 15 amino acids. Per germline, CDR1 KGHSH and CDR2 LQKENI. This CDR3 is CASSPGDFTYETQYF. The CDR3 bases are TGTGCCAGCTCACCGGGGGACTTCACGTATGAGACCCAGTACTTC. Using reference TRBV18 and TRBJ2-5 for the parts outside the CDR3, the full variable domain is NAGVMQNPRHLVRRRGQEARLRCSPMKGHSHVYWYRQLPEEGLKFMVYLQKENIIDESGMPKERFSAEFPKEGPSILRIQQVVRGDSAAYFCASSPGDFTYETQYFGPGTRLLVL.

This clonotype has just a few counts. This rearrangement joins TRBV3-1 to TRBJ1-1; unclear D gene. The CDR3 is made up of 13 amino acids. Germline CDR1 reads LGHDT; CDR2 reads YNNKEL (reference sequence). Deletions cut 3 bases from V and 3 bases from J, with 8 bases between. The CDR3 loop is CASSHVSHTEAFF. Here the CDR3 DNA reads TGTGCCAGCAGCCATGTGAGCCACACTGAAGCTTTCTTT.

The CDR3 here is CASSRDTSGSYNEQFF. The CDR3 DNA sequence: TGTGCCAGCAGCAGGGACACTAGCGGGAGCTACAATGAGCAGTTCTTC. The rearrangement uses TRBV21-1 and TRBJ2-1; TRBD2 is taken as the D call from the table, unchecked against the DNA. TRBV21-1 is shown as a pseudogene. This CDR3 has 16 residues.

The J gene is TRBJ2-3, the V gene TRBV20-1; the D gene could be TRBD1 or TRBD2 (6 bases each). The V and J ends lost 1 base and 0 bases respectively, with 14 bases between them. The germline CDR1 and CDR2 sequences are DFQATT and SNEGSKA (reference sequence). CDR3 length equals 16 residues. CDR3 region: CSARVRGRQSTDTQYF. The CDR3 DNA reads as TGCAGTGCTAGAGTACGGGGGCGTCAAAGCACAGATACGCAGTATTTT.

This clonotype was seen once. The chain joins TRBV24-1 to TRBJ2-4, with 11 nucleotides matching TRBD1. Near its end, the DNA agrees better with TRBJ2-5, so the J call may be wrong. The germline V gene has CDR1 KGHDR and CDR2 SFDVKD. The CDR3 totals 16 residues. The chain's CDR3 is CATSETGTGGRETQYF. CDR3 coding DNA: TGTGCCACCAGTGAAACCGGGACAGGGGGTCGCGAGACCCAGTACTTC.

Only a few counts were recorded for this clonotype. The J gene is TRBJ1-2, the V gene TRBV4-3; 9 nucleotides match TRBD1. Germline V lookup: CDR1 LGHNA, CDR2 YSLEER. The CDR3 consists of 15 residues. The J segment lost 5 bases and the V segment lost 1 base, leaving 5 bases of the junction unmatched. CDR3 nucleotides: TGCGCCAGCAGCCAAGGTGACAGGGGGGCTTATGGCTACACCTTC. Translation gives CASSQGDRGAYGYTF.

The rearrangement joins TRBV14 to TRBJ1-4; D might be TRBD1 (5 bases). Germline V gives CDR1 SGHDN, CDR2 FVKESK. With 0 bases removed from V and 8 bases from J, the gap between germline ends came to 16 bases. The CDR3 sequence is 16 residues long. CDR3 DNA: TGTGCCAGCAGCCAAGAGAGACAGTTATCAACCGAAAAACTGTTTTTT. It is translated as CASSQERQLSTEKLFF.

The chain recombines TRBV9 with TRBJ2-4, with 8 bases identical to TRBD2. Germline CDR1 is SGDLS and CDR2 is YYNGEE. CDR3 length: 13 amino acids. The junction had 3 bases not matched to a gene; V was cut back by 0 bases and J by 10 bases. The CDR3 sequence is CASSVGSGGIQYF. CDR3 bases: TGTGCCAGCAGCGTAGGTTCGGGGGGGATTCAGTACTTC.

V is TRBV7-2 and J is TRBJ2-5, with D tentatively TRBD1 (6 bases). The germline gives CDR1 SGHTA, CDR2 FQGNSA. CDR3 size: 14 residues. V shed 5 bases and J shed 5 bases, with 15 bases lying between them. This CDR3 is CASSVARGSETQYF. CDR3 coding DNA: TGTGCCAGCAGCGTGGCCAGGGGCTCTGAGACCCAGTACTTC.

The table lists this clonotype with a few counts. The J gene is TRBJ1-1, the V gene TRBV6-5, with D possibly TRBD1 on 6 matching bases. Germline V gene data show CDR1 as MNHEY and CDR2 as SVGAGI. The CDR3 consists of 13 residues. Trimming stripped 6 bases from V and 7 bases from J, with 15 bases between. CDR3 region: CASRDYAGVEAFF. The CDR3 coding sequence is TGTGCCAGCAGGGATTATGCAGGGGTTGAAGCTTTCTTT.

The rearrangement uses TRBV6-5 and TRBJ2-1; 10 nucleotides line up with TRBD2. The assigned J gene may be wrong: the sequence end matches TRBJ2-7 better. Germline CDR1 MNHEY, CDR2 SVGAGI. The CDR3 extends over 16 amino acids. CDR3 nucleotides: TGTGCCAGCAGTCCCCGGGGGACTAGCGCATACAATGAGCAGTACTTC. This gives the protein CASSPRGTSAYNEQYF.

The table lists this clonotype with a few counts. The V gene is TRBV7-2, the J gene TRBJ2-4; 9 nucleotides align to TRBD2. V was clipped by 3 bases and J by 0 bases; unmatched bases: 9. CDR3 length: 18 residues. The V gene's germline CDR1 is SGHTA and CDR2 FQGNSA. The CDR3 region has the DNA TGTGCCAGCAGCTTCGGGATGCGGGGGGGCCTAGCCAAAAACATTCAGTACTTC. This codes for CASSFGMRGGLAKNIQYF.

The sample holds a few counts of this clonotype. CDR3 residues: CAISESRQSGYTF. CDR3 bases: TGTGCCATCAGTGAGTCGAGACAGAGTGGCTACACCTTC. The chain is built from TRBV10-3 and TRBJ1-2, with D possibly TRBD1 on 5 matching bases. The germline CDR1 and CDR2 sequences are ENHRY and SYGVKD. Trimming pared 0 bases from V and 7 bases from J, leaving 9 bases between. This CDR3 spans 13 amino acids.

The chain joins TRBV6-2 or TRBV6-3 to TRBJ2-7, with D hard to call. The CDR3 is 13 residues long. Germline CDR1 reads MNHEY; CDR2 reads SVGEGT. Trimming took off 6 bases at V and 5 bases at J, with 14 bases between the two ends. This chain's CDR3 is CASRRITRDEQYF. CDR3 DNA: TGTGCCAGCAGGAGGATAACACGTGACGAGCAGTACTTC.

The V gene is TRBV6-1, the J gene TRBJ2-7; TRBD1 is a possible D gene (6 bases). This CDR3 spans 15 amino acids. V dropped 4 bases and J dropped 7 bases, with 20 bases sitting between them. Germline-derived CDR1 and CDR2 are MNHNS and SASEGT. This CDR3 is CASSVSQGFSNEQYF. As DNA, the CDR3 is TGTGCCAGCAGTGTTAGCCAGGGGTTTTCGAATGAGCAGTACTTC.